The T cell receptor beta chain under discussion was sequenced for a study of cytomegalovirus exposure and HLA in healthy donors. Of note for this clone: The antigen is not known.

The CDR3 runs 17 residues. Germline trimming cut 8 bases from V and 1 base from J; bases unmatched to any gene: 16. Germline V lookup: CDR1 LNHDA, CDR2 SQIVND (reference sequence). Study-wide findings and caveats: A link between a missense DCLRE1C variant and TCR beta V- and J-gene trimming emerged from a later analysis.

It was with 60 Vbeta and 13 Jbeta primers that the PCR ran. The data were produced by immunoSEQ multiplex PCR, yet TCRdb's version contains in-frame clones alone and is incomplete. The sample shows about 64,000 clones, approximately 83% of them seen only once. This receptor was obtained from a female donor in good health and CMV-seronegative. The specimen sequenced was PBMCs. This rearrangement joins TRBV19 to TRBJ2-5; 7 bases agree with TRBD2. For the CDR3, the DNA is TGTGCCAGTGGAATGGGGGGGTGGGGCGGGGTCCAAGAGACCCAGTACTTC. The encoded protein is CASGMGGWGGVQETQYF.